A single sample is the source of the 25 T cell receptor beta chains below, sequenced in a study of blood T cell repertoires in COVID-19. The table came from immunoSEQ multiplex PCR; TCRdb's copy has only in-frame clones and leaves some out. The sample has 98,000 or so clones; about four fifths are singletons. Sequences were obtained from peripheral blood. These receptors were obtained from an elderly woman with active or convalescent COVID-19.

CDR3: CASSEAGAGYTF. CDR3 sequence (DNA): TGTGCCAGCAGTGAAGCGGGGGCCGGCTACACCTTC. The rearrangement links TRBV6-1 to TRBJ1-2; weak D call: TRBD1 (6 bases). The CDR3 is 12 residues long. The V end lost 0 bases, the J end lost 8 bases, and 7 bases lay between the germline ends. Germline lookup yields CDR1 MNHNS and CDR2 SASEGT.

The rearrangement uses TRBV29-1 and TRBJ1-2; 8 nucleotides line up with TRBD1. CDR1 is SQVTM and CDR2 is ANQGSEA in the germline V gene. This CDR3 is 13 amino acids long. Trimming removed 6 bases from V and 3 bases from J; junction bases left unmatched: 6. CDR3 sequence: CSVADRVDYGYTF. The CDR3 nucleotides read TGCAGCGTCGCGGACAGGGTTGACTATGGCTACACCTTC.

The V and J genes are TRBV7-9 and TRBJ1-1; TRBD1 might be the D (6 bases). In germline, CDR1 is SEHNR, CDR2 FQNEAQ (reference sequence). CDR3 size: 14 residues. V was pared by 4 bases and J by 4 bases, with 13 bases between. The CDR3 DNA is TGTGCCAGCAGCTATCAGGGGCGGACCACTGAAGCTTTCTTT. Translating gives CASSYQGRTTEAFF. The full variable domain, in which reference TRBV7-9 and TRBJ1-1 provide the parts outside the CDR3, is DTGVSQNPRHKITKRGQNVTFRCDPISEHNRLYWYRQTLGQGPEFLTYFQNEAQLEKSRLLSDRFSAERPKGSFSTLEIQRTEQGDSAMYLCASSYQGRTTEAFFGQGTRLTVV.

The V and J genes are TRBV3-1 (or the pseudogene TRBV3-2) and TRBJ1-5; weak D call: TRBD1 (6 bases). The CDR3 totals 14 residues. Germline V lookup: CDR1 LGHDT, CDR2 YNNKEL (reference sequence). Trimming left V 1 base short and J 7 bases short, with 11 bases between. The CDR3 DNA reads as TGTGCCAGCAGCCAAGGGCAGGGGACACAGCCCCAGCATTTT. This translates into CASSQGQGTQPQHF.

The chain joins TRBV6-1 to TRBJ2-5; D may be TRBD2 (6 bases). Germline-derived CDR1 and CDR2 are MNHNS and SASEGT. The V end was cut by 2 bases, the J end by 2 bases, with 15 bases between. The CDR3 covers 16 residues. The CDR3: CASSEFGTRLQETQYF. The CDR3 DNA sequence: TGTGCCAGCAGTGAATTCGGGACTCGGCTTCAAGAGACCCAGTACTTC.

J is TRBJ2-3 and V is TRBV5-1, with 13 bases matching TRBD2. The CDR3 has 16 residues. V lost 0 bases and J lost 6; bases outside the gene matches: 4. CDR1 and CDR2 from the germline V gene are SGHRS and YFSETQ. The CDR3 coding sequence is TGCGCCAGCAGCTTGGGGACTAGCGGGGGACCCGATACGCAGTATTTT. Residues: CASSLGTSGGPDTQYF. The full variable domain, in which reference TRBV5-1 and TRBJ2-3 provide the parts outside the CDR3, is KAGVTQTPRYLIKTRGQQVTLSCSPISGHRSVSWYQQTPGQGLQFLFEYFSETQRNKGNFPGRFSGRQFSNSRSEMNVSTLELGDSALYLCASSLGTSGGPDTQYFGPGTRLTVL.

The rearrangement joins TRBV3-1 (or the pseudogene TRBV3-2) to TRBJ2-7, with D maybe TRBD1 (6 bases). The ends were cut back, 4 bases at V and 5 bases at J, with 18 bases in the middle. CDR1 and CDR2 from the germline V gene are LGHDT and YNNKEL (reference sequence). The CDR3 runs 15 residues. The CDR3 protein is CASSPVGRGTDEQYF. In nucleotides, the CDR3 is TGTGCCAGCAGCCCAGTTGGCAGGGGAACCGACGAGCAGTACTTC.

The rearrangement joins TRBV19 to TRBJ1-5, with D perhaps TRBD1 (6 bases). V was trimmed by 5 bases and J by 2 bases, leaving 10 bases between them. Germline V gene sequence: CDR1 LNHDA, CDR2 SQIVND (reference sequence). The CDR3 contains 14 residues. In DNA, the CDR3 is TGTGCCAGTAGTCCCTGGACAGGCAATCAGCCCCAGCATTTT. Translating it yields CASSPWTGNQPQHF. Full variable domain (remainder filled in from reference TRBV19 and TRBJ1-5): DGGITQSPKYLFRKEGQNVTLSCEQNLNHDAMYWYRQDPGQGLRLIYYSQIVNDFQKGDIAEGYSVSREKKESFPLTVTSAQKNPTAFYLCASSPWTGNQPQHFGDGTRLSIL.

This chain joins TRBV18 and TRBJ1-1; weak D call: TRBD1 (5 bases). Trimming removed 3 bases from V and 1 base from J, with 12 bases in between. The CDR3 loop spans 15 amino acids. Germline V CDR1 and CDR2: KGHSH, LQKENI. The CDR3 sequence is CASSPARGSNTEAFF. The CDR3 region has the DNA TGTGCCAGCTCACCCGCGCGGGGCTCGAACACTGAAGCTTTCTTT.

The genes are TRBV28 and TRBJ2-1, with TRBD2 identical over 9 bases. Germline CDR1 MDHEN, CDR2 SYDVKM. This CDR3 spans 15 amino acids. With 4 bases clipped from V and 7 bases from J, the junction kept 8 bases outside the gene matches. CDR3 DNA: TGTGCCAGCAGTTCCTATAGCGGGAGTGGGAATGAGCAGTTCTTC. Amino acid sequence: CASSSYSGSGNEQFF.

This clone has only one observation. This rearrangement joins TRBV6-1 to TRBJ1-5, with D possibly matching TRBD1 (5 bases). CDR1 is MNHNS, CDR2 SASEGT, per germline. Trimming removed 4 bases at V and 0 bases at J, with 13 bases between. CDR3 length: 16 amino acids. For the CDR3, the DNA is TGTGCCAGCAGTGGAATGGCAGGGAATAGCAATCAGCCCCAGCATTTT. It translates to CASSGMAGNSNQPQHF.

The CDR3 spells CASMGGADRGSNQPQHF. The DNA for the CDR3 is TGTGCCAGCATGGGGGGCGCGGACAGGGGGTCCAATCAGCCCCAGCATTTT. This chain uses TRBV2 with TRBJ1-5, with 10 bases fitting TRBD1. Germline lookup yields CDR1 SNHLY and CDR2 FYNNEI. CDR3 length: 17 amino acids. The J segment lost 3 bases and the V segment lost 7 bases, leaving 12 bases of the junction unmatched.

The chain links TRBV19 to TRBJ1-6; no reliable D call. The germline CDR1 and CDR2 sequences are LNHDA and SQIVND (reference sequence). The CDR3 contains 13 residues. The germline V and J ends were trimmed by 7 bases and 10 bases, with 14 bases remaining between them. The CDR3 DNA follows: TGTGCCAGTACCCCCGGTCGTAACTCACCCCTCCACTTT. As protein: CASTPGRNSPLHF.

The chain is built from TRBV15 and TRBJ2-1; 10 nucleotides align to TRBD2. Per the germline V gene, CDR1 is LNHNV and CDR2 is YYDKDF (reference sequence). V was pared by 6 bases and J by 5 bases, with 7 bases of the junction left unmatched. This CDR3 spans 15 amino acids. CDR3 amino acids: CATRSASGSHNEQFF. CDR3 DNA: TGTGCCACCAGAAGCGCTAGCGGGAGTCACAATGAGCAGTTCTTC.

The CDR3 DNA follows: TGTGCCTGGAGTTCTCGAACTAATCAGCCCCAGCATTTT. This codes for CAWSSRTNQPQHF. The chain uses TRBV30 and TRBJ1-5; no clear D gene. CDR1 and CDR2 from the germline V gene are GTSNPN and SVGIG (reference sequence). Trimming left V 2 bases short and J 4 bases short, with 9 bases between. The CDR3 loop spans 13 amino acids.

The CDR3 spells CASSQQVTNTEAFF. The CDR3 DNA sequence: TGTGCCAGCAGCCAACAGGTAACGAACACTGAAGCTTTCTTT. The gene calls are TRBV14 and TRBJ1-1; D call uncertain. V was trimmed by 2 bases and J by 1 base, leaving 8 bases between them. This CDR3 contains 14 residues. Germline values: CDR1 SGHDN, CDR2 FVKESK. The whole variable domain, filled in from reference TRBV14 and TRBJ1-1, reads EAGVTQFPSHSVIEKGQTVTLRCDPISGHDNLYWYRRVMGKEIKFLLHFVKESKQDESGMPNNRFLAERTGGTYSTLKVQPAELEDSGVYFCASSQQVTNTEAFFGQGTRLTVV.

The genes are TRBV19 and TRBJ2-6; 7 bases agree with TRBD1. Germline V lookup: CDR1 LNHDA, CDR2 SQIVND (reference sequence). Trimming took 10 bases from V and 0 from J; bases not matched to a gene: 12. The CDR3 is made up of 17 amino acids. CDR3 residues: CATLDRDSFSGANVLTF. The CDR3 DNA follows: TGTGCCACCCTAGACCGGGACAGCTTCTCTGGGGCCAACGTCCTGACTTTC. The full variable domain, its missing parts supplied by reference TRBV19 and TRBJ2-6, is DGGITQSPKYLFRKEGQNVTLSCEQNLNHDAMYWYRQDPGQGLRLIYYSQIVNDFQKGDIAEGYSVSREKKESFPLTVTSAQKNPTAFYLCATLDRDSFSGANVLTFGAGSRLTVL.

The chain links TRBV19 to TRBJ1-5; tentative D call: TRBD1 (5 bases). The V gene's germline CDR1 is LNHDA and CDR2 SQIVND (reference sequence). The CDR3 runs to 13 residues. With 4 bases removed from V and 7 bases from J, the gap between germline ends came to 11 bases. The CDR3 sequence is CASSKAGYQPQHF. In DNA form, the CDR3 reads TGTGCCAGTAGTAAGGCAGGGTACCAGCCCCAGCATTTT.

This clone has only a few counts. The chain has TRBV5-8 and TRBJ1-5, with TRBD1 as a possible D gene (6 bases). The CDR3 loop spans 16 amino acids. Germline V gene sequence: CDR1 SGHTS, CDR2 YDEGEE. Trimming shortened V by 1 base and J by 5 bases, and 16 bases separated the two germline ends. The CDR3 DNA sequence: TGTGCCAGCAGCTTGAAAAGTTCAGGGGCCGATCAGCCCCAGCATTTT. Amino acid sequence: CASSLKSSGADQPQHF.

The chain joins TRBV28 to TRBJ1-1; 11 nucleotides match TRBD1. The CDR3 sequence is 15 residues long. Germline V gene data show CDR1 as MDHEN and CDR2 as SYDVKM. V lost 6 bases, J lost 11 bases, and 14 bases stayed unmatched. CDR3 protein: CASRRLKGQGVGAFF. The CDR3 DNA follows: TGTGCCAGCAGACGCCTTAAGGGACAGGGGGTTGGGGCTTTCTTT.

The genes are TRBV24-1 and TRBJ1-5; a weak D match, TRBD1 (6 bases). The germline V gene encodes CDR1 KGHDR and CDR2 SFDVKD. Trimming shortened V by 3 bases and J by 0 bases, and 14 bases separated the two germline ends. This CDR3 region has 17 residues. CDR3 protein: CATSDERWTDSNQPQHF. The CDR3 coding sequence is TGTGCCACCAGTGATGAACGATGGACAGATAGCAATCAGCCCCAGCATTTT.

The chain has TRBV14 and TRBJ2-2; TRBD2 is a possible D gene (7 bases). Trimming cost V 6 bases and J 4 bases, with 21 bases left between them. The CDR3 is 17 residues long. Germline CDR1 SGHDN, CDR2 FVKESK. CDR3 DNA sequence: TGTGCCAGCAGGCGTAACGGTGGCGGGGGCCCCACCGGGGAGCTGTTTTTT. Its translation is CASRRNGGGGPTGELFF. Looking up the rest from reference TRBV14 and TRBJ2-2 gives the full variable domain: EAGVTQFPSHSVIEKGQTVTLRCDPISGHDNLYWYRRVMGKEIKFLLHFVKESKQDESGMPNNRFLAERTGGTYSTLKVQPAELEDSGVYFCASRRNGGGGPTGELFFGEGSRLTVL.

The chain uses TRBV29-1 and TRBJ2-7, with 8 bases matching TRBD1. J gave up 5 bases and V 6 bases, and 9 bases lay outside the gene matches. Germline CDR1 and CDR2: SQVTM and ANQGSEA. CDR3 length: 13 residues. In DNA, the CDR3 is TGCAGCGTGGGCAGGGGGCGACTGGACGAGCAGTACTTC. Translated: CSVGRGRLDEQYF.

The CDR3 region is CASSARSQGDQPQHF. Written as DNA, the CDR3 is TGTGCCAGCAGCGCCAGGTCGCAGGGCGATCAGCCCCAGCATTTT. V gene TRBV6-2 or TRBV6-3 combines with J gene TRBJ1-5; possibly TRBD1 for D (5 bases). The germline V gene encodes CDR1 MNHEY and CDR2 SVGEGT. V lost 6 bases and J 5 bases, leaving 17 bases between the germline ends. The CDR3 has 15 amino acids.

V usage is TRBV5-3 and J usage is TRBJ1-5; weak D call: TRBD1 (5 bases). TRBV5-3 is an open reading frame whose function is uncertain. This CDR3 is 14 amino acids long. Trimming stripped 4 bases from V and 7 bases from J, with 15 bases between. For the CDR3, the DNA is TGTGCCAGAAGCGAGAGGCAGGGTGGGCAGCCCCAGCATTTT. Amino acids: CARSERQGGQPQHF.